This T cell receptor (beta chain) was sequenced during a study of molecular identifiers for immune sequencing clone quantification. Study outcomes and limitations: In naive cells, under 1% of molecules belonged to clones above 20 RNA copies, against over 98% in effector cells. Spiked Jurkat TCR RNA equal to one cell could reportedly be picked out among approximately 980,000 naive cells.

Sequencing libraries of naive CD8 cells derived from around 20,000 to 1,000,000 sorted cells with 10%, 30% or 50% RNA. Ten or more counts support this clonotype. The antigen remains unidentified. Germline V gene sequence: CDR1 LGHNA, CDR2 YSLEER. Trimming cost V 0 bases and J 1 base, with 12 bases left between them. CDR3 length equals 17 residues. Methods described previously, with TCR primers listed, were used for bulk TCR libraries. Using its own MiXCR run on the PCR reads, TCRdb lists one record per CDR3 protein. The repertoire has about 640,000 distinct CDR3 sequences, just under 20% of them found once; the top ten carry roughly 0.83%.

This TCR was sampled from a human donor in good health. Some libraries in this study had Jurkat cell RNA spiked in. The rearrangement links TRBV4-3 to TRBJ2-2; no firm D call. Sequencing was done on a sample of naive CD8+ T cells from blood, with Jurkat cell RNA spiked in. The subset is: FACS-sorted CD8+CD4-CCR7+CD45RA+ naive T cells. CDR3 protein: CASSQDVRHLNTGELFF. The CDR3 coding sequence is TGCGCCAGCAGCCAAGATGTGCGACACTTGAACACCGGGGAGCTGTTTTTT.